The rows below give T cell receptor beta chains drawn from one sample of a study of siplizumab effects on memory and regulatory T cells. TCRdb's copy holds only in-frame clones and misses some; the assay was immunoSEQ multiplex PCR. The data show about 50,000 clones, around 97% seen once. The specimen sequenced was naive CD8+ T cells sorted from blood. The source is a human donor in good health. The conserved cysteine and the conserved F or W are not part of the CDR3 here. Each record gives: J gene, V gene, CDR3 length, CDR3 protein.

j_call: TRBJ2-1
v_call: TRBV10-2
cdr3_length: 11
cdr3_aa: ASSDLGVDERF

j_call: TRBJ2-1
v_call: TRBV4-2
cdr3_length: 13
cdr3_aa: ASSQDLQGADEQF

j_call: TRBJ2-1
v_call: TRBV6-6
cdr3_length: 11
cdr3_aa: ASSGTGGDEQF

j_call: TRBJ2-1
v_call: TRBV30
cdr3_length: 13
cdr3_aa: AWSVGASGGDGQF

j_call: TRBJ2-3
v_call: TRBV2
cdr3_length: 9
cdr3_aa: ASRGGYTQY

j_call: TRBJ2-1
v_call: TRBV27
cdr3_length: 13
cdr3_aa: ASSLGQGLKNEQF

j_call: TRBJ1-1
v_call: TRBV7-2
cdr3_length: 13
cdr3_aa: ASSLIGVWDTEAF

j_call: TRBJ2-7
v_call: TRBV27
cdr3_length: 13
cdr3_aa: ASSILAGGPDEQY

j_call: TRBJ2-5
v_call: TRBV7-9
cdr3_length: 15
cdr3_aa: ASGSPDLGLAGETQY

j_call: TRBJ2-1
v_call: TRBV7-9
cdr3_length: 13
cdr3_aa: ASSRLAGGHNEQF

j_call: TRBJ2-7
v_call: TRBV6-5
cdr3_length: 12
cdr3_aa: ASSYSPGPYEQY

j_call: TRBJ1-5
v_call: TRBV28
cdr3_length: 13
cdr3_aa: ASRTDHRGHQPQH

j_call: TRBJ1-3
v_call: TRBV18
cdr3_length: 14
cdr3_aa: ASSRGTGSSGNTIY

j_call: TRBJ2-7
v_call: TRBV7-9
cdr3_length: 9
cdr3_aa: AQGAGVEQY

j_call: TRBJ2-1
v_call: TRBV19
cdr3_length: 13
cdr3_aa: ASSPHLAGGPGQF

j_call: TRBJ1-2
v_call: TRBV27
cdr3_length: 11
cdr3_aa: ASSPNIYYGYT

j_call: TRBJ1-1
v_call: TRBV10-3
cdr3_length: 10
cdr3_aa: AISETGTEAF

j_call: TRBJ2-3
v_call: TRBV7-3
cdr3_length: 13
cdr3_aa: ASSLMGESWDTQY

j_call: TRBJ2-1
v_call: TRBV7-9
cdr3_length: 14
cdr3_aa: ASSSGGLAAYNEQF

j_call: TRBJ2-7
v_call: TRBV7-9
cdr3_length: 11
cdr3_aa: ASSGGTVDEQY

j_call: TRBJ2-7
v_call: TRBV5-1
cdr3_length: 12
cdr3_aa: ASSLGGEGYEQY

j_call: TRBJ2-7
v_call: TRBV27
cdr3_length: 15
cdr3_aa: ASSFAPSGPAAYEQY

j_call: TRBJ2-5
v_call: TRBV5-6
cdr3_length: 13
cdr3_aa: ASSLGGWGQETQY

j_call: TRBJ1-1
v_call: TRBV14
cdr3_length: 13
cdr3_aa: ASSQSGTGFTEAF

j_call: TRBJ1-2
v_call: TRBV2
cdr3_length: 11
cdr3_aa: ASLKSRDYGYT

j_call: TRBJ1-2
v_call: TRBV20-1
cdr3_length: 7
cdr3_aa: STSGGYT

j_call: TRBJ2-1
v_call: TRBV28
cdr3_length: 13
cdr3_aa: ASSFRGRSYNEQF

j_call: TRBJ2-5
v_call: TRBV19
cdr3_length: 11
cdr3_aa: ASRPTGVETQY

j_call: TRBJ2-5
v_call: TRBV14
cdr3_length: 12
cdr3_aa: ASSQERYQETQY

j_call: TRBJ2-2
v_call: TRBV4-1
cdr3_length: 14
cdr3_aa: ASSQGLGQGSGELF

j_call: TRBJ2-1
v_call: TRBV27
cdr3_length: 14
cdr3_aa: ASSLFFGRANNEQF

j_call: TRBJ1-1
v_call: TRBV10-2
cdr3_length: 13
cdr3_aa: ASSESGTGTLEAF

j_call: TRBJ2-7
v_call: TRBV27
cdr3_length: 12
cdr3_aa: ASSWTSGAYEQY

j_call: TRBJ2-1
v_call: TRBV9
cdr3_length: 14
cdr3_aa: ASSGEAGGHYNEQF

j_call: TRBJ2-1
v_call: TRBV28
cdr3_length: 12
cdr3_aa: ATLRRGGYNEQF

j_call: TRBJ2-1
v_call: TRBV7-3
cdr3_length: 11
cdr3_aa: ASSLIGGDEQF

j_call: TRBJ2-7
v_call: TRBV7-9
cdr3_length: 12
cdr3_aa: ASSMTGSSYEQY

j_call: TRBJ2-2
v_call: TRBV10-3
cdr3_length: 14
cdr3_aa: ATSSGTSWGTGELF

j_call: TRBJ1-5
v_call: TRBV28
cdr3_length: 13
cdr3_aa: ASSLFSRGNQPQH

j_call: TRBJ2-7
v_call: TRBV30
cdr3_length: 16
cdr3_aa: AWIIGGGGGYLGYEQY

j_call: TRBJ2-1
v_call: TRBV9
cdr3_length: 12
cdr3_aa: ASSVERGNNEQF

j_call: TRBJ2-7
v_call: TRBV5-6
cdr3_length: 13
cdr3_aa: ASSLVPGSDYEQY